These 19 T cell receptor beta chains share one sample of origin, sequenced in a study of CD8+ T cells in alopecia areata. Treatment of the sample: oral pan-JAK inhibitor, 5-10 mg twice daily. cDNA serving as the sequencing template came from extracted, reverse transcribed RNA. TCRdb keeps only in-frame clones here, not all; method: immunoSEQ multiplex PCR. Here the sample spans hundreds of thousands of clones, over 60% being singletons. Sequencing used CD4+ T cells sorted from blood, obtained at week 44, from a patient treated with tofacitinib. All receptors come from a human donor with alopecia areata.

The CDR3 spells CASNDGGAPYEQYF. The CDR3 DNA reads as TGTGCCAGCAATGACGGGGGGGCTCCCTACGAGCAGTACTTC. This chain uses TRBV27 with TRBJ2-7; 8 bases fit TRBD2. The J segment lost 2 bases and the V segment lost 7 bases, leaving 7 bases of the junction unmatched. The germline gives CDR1 MNHEY, CDR2 SMNVEV (reference sequence). CDR3 length: 14 residues.

The chain joins TRBV30 to TRBJ1-1; D remains ambiguous. Trimming removed 4 bases at V and 4 bases at J, with 10 bases between. CDR1 and CDR2 from the germline V gene are GTSNPN and SVGIG (reference sequence). CDR3 length equals 12 residues. CDR3 in amino acids: CAWNLAGTEAFF. In nucleotides, the CDR3 is TGTGCCTGGAATTTGGCGGGCACTGAAGCTTTCTTT. Together with reference TRBV30 and TRBJ1-1, the CDR3 gives the full variable domain: SQTIHQWPATLVQPVGSPLSLECTVEGTSNPNLYWYRQAAGRGLQLLFYSVGIGQISSEVPQNLSASRPQDRQFILSSKKLLLSDSGFYLCAWNLAGTEAFFGQGTRLTVV.

To note about this clone: Other DNA sequences within the sample encode an identical CDR3. The rearrangement links TRBV15 to TRBJ2-7; 9 nucleotides match TRBD1. The CDR3 length is 14 residues. V shed 3 bases and J 4 bases; nucleotides not matched to a gene: 4. Germline CDR1 and CDR2: LNHNV and YYDKDF (reference sequence). The CDR3, as DNA: TGTGCCACCAGCAGGGACAGGGGAGGATACGAGCAGTACTTC. This encodes CATSRDRGGYEQYF. Full variable domain (missing parts from reference TRBV15 and TRBJ2-7): DAMVIQNPRYQVTQFGKPVTLSCSQTLNHNVMYWYQQKSSQAPKLLFHYYDKDFNNEADTPDNFQSRRPNTSFCFLDIRSPGLGDTAMYLCATSRDRGGYEQYFGPGTRLTVT.

V gene TRBV29-1 combines with J gene TRBJ2-1, with D perhaps given as TRBD1 or TRBD2 (5 bases each). The CDR3 is made up of 11 amino acids. The germline V gene has CDR1 SQVTM and CDR2 ANQGSEA. Trimming cost V 0 bases and J 10 bases, with 7 bases left between them. CDR3 nucleotide sequence: TGCAGCGTTGAAGAGAGGGACGAGCAGTTCTTC. Translated: CSVEERDEQFF.

The J gene is TRBJ1-2, the V gene TRBV30, with D perhaps matching TRBD1 (5 bases). Germline V gives CDR1 GTSNPN, CDR2 SVGIG (reference sequence). The V end lost 2 bases, the J end lost 2 bases, and 15 bases lay between the germline ends. This CDR3 is built from 15 residues. The CDR3 loop is CAWSIPGRRNYGYTF. As DNA, the CDR3 is TGTGCCTGGAGTATACCGGGACGGAGGAACTATGGCTACACCTTC.

The chain recombines TRBV28 with TRBJ2-7; TRBD1 matches 8 bases. Trimming removed 8 bases from V and 1 base from J; junction bases left unmatched: 7. The CDR3 totals 14 residues. Looked up from germline, CDR1 is MDHEN and CDR2 is SYDVKM. The CDR3 region is CASLDRAQSYEQYF. In DNA form, the CDR3 reads TGTGCCAGCCTGGACAGGGCCCAATCCTACGAGCAGTACTTC.

The chain recombines TRBV7-9 with TRBJ1-6; a possible D gene is TRBD1 (5 bases). In germline, CDR1 is SEHNR, CDR2 FQNEAQ (reference sequence). This CDR3 is 15 amino acids long. V dropped 5 bases and J dropped 9 bases, with 17 bases sitting between them. The chain's CDR3 is CASSPDSSPSSPLHF. The CDR3, as DNA: TGTGCCAGCAGCCCCGACAGTTCGCCGAGTTCACCCCTCCACTTT. The complete variable domain, with remaining parts taken from reference TRBV7-9 and TRBJ1-6, reads DTGVSQNPRHKITKRGQNVTFRCDPISEHNRLYWYRQTLGQGPEFLTYFQNEAQLEKSRLLSDRFSAERPKGSFSTLEIQRTEQGDSAMYLCASSPDSSPSSPLHFGNGTRLTVT.

The chain is built from TRBV18 and TRBJ2-3; D is unclear. Trimming left V 6 bases short and J 2 bases short, with 15 bases between. Looked up from germline, CDR1 is KGHSH and CDR2 is LQKENI. This CDR3 region has 15 residues. The CDR3 DNA follows: TGTGCCAGCTCCCCAACCACGATAGACACAGATACGCAGTATTTT. This encodes CASSPTTIDTDTQYF.

V usage is TRBV4-3 and J usage is TRBJ2-3; D not certain. The CDR3 has 15 amino acids. Trimming shortened V by 0 bases and J by 6 bases, and 13 bases separated the two germline ends. Germline-derived CDR1 and CDR2 are LGHNA and YSLEER. In DNA form, the CDR3 reads TGCGCCAGCAGCCAAGAGGCGTCTTCCTGGGATACGCAGTATTTT. Encoded protein: CASSQEASSWDTQYF.

The J gene is TRBJ2-1, the V gene TRBV7-2; D remains ambiguous. The CDR3 loop spans 12 amino acids. Trimming stripped 0 bases from V and 4 bases from J, with 1 base between. From germline, CDR1 is SGHTA and CDR2 FQGNSA. Here the CDR3 reads CASSLAYNEQFF. CDR3 sequence (DNA): TGTGCCAGCAGCTTAGCGTACAATGAGCAGTTCTTC.

Only a few counts were recorded for this clone. V usage is TRBV20-1 and J usage is TRBJ1-2; D is unresolved. Trimming took off 6 bases at V and 8 bases at J, with 13 bases between the two ends. Germline CDR1 reads DFQATT; CDR2 reads SNEGSKA (reference sequence). CDR3 length: 11 residues. CDR3 bases: TGCAGTGCCGCGACGGCCCCCGGCTACACCTTC. It codes for CSAATAPGYTF.

J is TRBJ2-1 and V is TRBV5-1; 7 positions match TRBD2. With V trimmed by 4 bases and J by 4 bases, 8 bases remained unmatched. The CDR3 runs 15 residues. Germline assignment: CDR1 SGHRS and CDR2 YFSETQ. The DNA of the CDR3 is TGCGCCAGCAGCCCCGCGAGCGGGGCTTACAATGAGCAGTTCTTC. Translated, it gives CASSPASGAYNEQFF.

DNA for the CDR3: TGTGCCAGCAGGGCTAGTTCGGTGTCCTACGAGCAGTACTTC. Its translation: CASRASSVSYEQYF. The gene calls are TRBV2 and TRBJ2-7, with no clear D. The CDR3 is 14 residues long. V lost 6 bases, J lost 1 base, and 13 bases lay in between. Germline V gene lookup returns CDR1 SNHLY and CDR2 FYNNEI.

On this clone: The same CDR3 arises from other DNA sequences in this sample as well. As DNA, the CDR3 is TGTGCCAGCAGCTTAGGTCCCTCCTACGAGCAGTACTTC. It translates to CASSLGPSYEQYF. The chain combines TRBV7-2 with TRBJ2-7; D unresolved. Germline V gene data show CDR1 as SGHTA and CDR2 as FQGNSA. V dropped 1 base and J dropped 0 bases, with 4 bases sitting between them. The CDR3 runs to 13 residues.

The chain carries TRBV14 and TRBJ1-4, with 7 nucleotides matching TRBD1. This CDR3 is built from 17 residues. J was trimmed by 6 bases and V by 1 base; bases with no gene match: 11. CDR1 is SGHDN, CDR2 FVKESK, per germline. For the CDR3, the DNA is TGTGCCAGCAGCCAAGGAGTTCGGGGACAGCTTGATGAAAAACTGTTTTTT. Protein product: CASSQGVRGQLDEKLFF.

This clone was counted only a few times. V gene TRBV7-8 combines with J gene TRBJ2-6; D is undetermined. Germline V gives CDR1 SGHVS, CDR2 FQNEAQ. The CDR3 contains 15 residues. V gave up 0 bases and J gave up 2 bases, with 5 bases separating them. The CDR3 DNA is TGTGCCAGCAGCTTAGCCCCTACTGGGGCCAACGTCCTGACTTTC. This translates into CASSLAPTGANVLTF.

V usage is TRBV7-8 and J usage is TRBJ2-5, with TRBD1 matching over 7 bases. Losses at the gene ends were 5 bases for V and 2 bases for J; bases not matched to a gene: 14. Germline V CDR1 and CDR2: SGHVS, FQNEAQ. This CDR3 is 17 amino acids long. The CDR3 DNA is TGTGCCAGCAGCCCCTGGGACAGCGAGATCAGGCAAGAGACCCAGTACTTC. Encoded protein: CASSPWDSEIRQETQYF.

This clone was seen a few times. V gene TRBV11-2 combines with J gene TRBJ1-6, with 8 bases lining up with TRBD1. This CDR3 region has 15 residues. With 5 bases clipped from V and 9 bases from J, the junction kept 9 bases outside the gene matches. Germline assignment: CDR1 SGHAT and CDR2 FQNNGV. CDR3 coding DNA: TGTGCCAGCAGCCCAAGGACAGGGAAGGGTTCACCCCTCCACTTT. It encodes CASSPRTGKGSPLHF.

This clone appeared a few times. This chain links TRBV6-5 with TRBJ2-7, with 7 bases aligning to TRBD2. The length of the CDR3 is 13 residues. CDR1 and CDR2 (germline): MNHEY, SVGAGI. Germline trimming cut 3 bases from V and 4 bases from J; bases unmatched to any gene: 3. The CDR3 DNA is TGTGCCAGCAGTTATACGGGGGGATACGAGCAGTACTTC. Translating gives CASSYTGGYEQYF.